The clone carrying this TCR beta chain has a handful of counts. The antigen is not known. Each CDR3 protein is one row after TCRdb ran MiXCR on the RT-PCR reads. The sample shows roughly 650,000 distinct CDR3 sequences, 15% to 18% of them seen only once. These data come from a study of response to subunit inactivated influenza vaccine. The CDR3 contains 12 residues. Trimming took off 5 bases at V and 5 bases at J, with 12 bases between the two ends. CDR1 is DFQATT, CDR2 SNEGSKA, per germline (reference sequence). Study-level findings and limits: It was suggested by the authors that few new T cells are recruited by each seasonal influenza vaccination.

The sequencing used PBMCs from blood, collected 11 to 12 days after vaccination. The TCR comes from a man aged 45-65 years who received an inactivated influenza vaccine. The genes are TRBV20-1 and TRBJ1-1, with D perhaps matching TRBD1 (6 bases). CDR3 bases: TGCAGTGCTGGACAGTCGAGGACTGAAGCTTTCTTT. Translating it yields CSAGQSRTEAFF.